This T cell receptor beta chain is drawn from a study of shared clonotypes between healthy human individuals. Background on the study: Each donor's CD4 naive and CD4 memory cells filled three plates apiece, CD8 naive two, and CD8 memory one.

In regard to this clone: The antigen is unknown.

At a deep level, the assay was run. Some clones are missing from TCRdb's copy, which holds only in-frame ones; the method was immunoSEQ multiplex PCR. Found here are about 1.1 million clones, around 78% of them singletons; the top ten hold roughly 0.56%. In germline, CDR1 is MNHEY, CDR2 SVGAGI. The CDR3 has 13 amino acids. V was shortened by 7 bases and J by 5 bases, with 15 bases between the two germline ends. General study findings and limits: It was the non-shared clonotypes that had lower generation probabilities than clonotypes shared by all four donors. Larger estimated richness was generally seen in naive subsets than in memory subsets.

The source of this sequence is a man aged 18 to 29 in good health. Some clones in this sample may be carry-over from other donors' samples. The sequenced sample was memory CD4+ T cells from PBMCs. The subset was: CD45RA-negative fraction. The chain uses TRBV6-5 and TRBJ2-7, with a possible D match to TRBD1 (6 bases). This chain's CDR3 is CASNRVTGNEQYF. The CDR3 DNA reads as TGTGCCAGCAACCGAGTAACAGGGAACGAGCAGTACTTC.